This record covers a single T cell receptor beta chain. Its cognate antigen is unknown. This sample is drawn from a study of shared clonotypes between healthy human individuals. Study at large: CD4 naive and memory got three plates each, CD8 naive two, CD8 memory one. General study results and limits: Compared with clonotypes that all four donors shared, non-shared clonotypes had lower generation probabilities.

In the CD4+ fraction, cells were divided into CD45RA+ naive and CD45RA-negative memory subsets. The CDR3 extends over 15 amino acids. V lost 6 bases, J lost 4 bases, and 16 bases lay in between. Germline assignment: CDR1 MNHEY and CDR2 SMNVEV (reference sequence). Each subset's genomic DNA was split evenly across several immunoSEQ plates. Profiled with immunoSEQ multiplex PCR; TCRdb holds only in-frame clones, not every one. The table lists 1,500,000 or so clones, approximately 98.5% of them singletons. The receptor's source is a man younger than 40 in good health. J is TRBJ2-1 and V is TRBV27, with D possibly TRBD1 on 5 matching bases. The sample was naive CD4+ T cells sorted from blood. The subset was: CD45RA+ positively selected. The CDR3 sequence: CASRTTAGAYNEQFF. Written as DNA, the CDR3 is TGTGCCAGCAGGACGACAGCTGGGGCTTACAATGAGCAGTTCTTC.